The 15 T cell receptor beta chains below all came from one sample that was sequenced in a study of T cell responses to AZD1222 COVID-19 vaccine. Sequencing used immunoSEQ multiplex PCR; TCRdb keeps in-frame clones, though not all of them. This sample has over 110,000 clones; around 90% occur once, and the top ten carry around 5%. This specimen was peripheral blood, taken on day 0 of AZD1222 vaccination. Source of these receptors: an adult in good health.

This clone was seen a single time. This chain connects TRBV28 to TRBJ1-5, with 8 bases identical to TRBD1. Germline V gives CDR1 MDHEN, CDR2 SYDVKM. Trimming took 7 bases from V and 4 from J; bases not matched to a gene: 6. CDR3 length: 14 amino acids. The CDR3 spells CASNEDRENQPQHF. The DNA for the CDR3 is TGTGCCAGCAATGAGGACAGGGAAAATCAGCCCCAGCATTTT.

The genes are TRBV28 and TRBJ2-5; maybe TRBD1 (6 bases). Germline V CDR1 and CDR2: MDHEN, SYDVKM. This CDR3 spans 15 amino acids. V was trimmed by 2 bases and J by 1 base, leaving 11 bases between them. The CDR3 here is CASSLLDRSQETQYF. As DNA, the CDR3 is TGTGCCAGCAGTTTACTCGACAGGTCCCAAGAGACCCAGTACTTC.

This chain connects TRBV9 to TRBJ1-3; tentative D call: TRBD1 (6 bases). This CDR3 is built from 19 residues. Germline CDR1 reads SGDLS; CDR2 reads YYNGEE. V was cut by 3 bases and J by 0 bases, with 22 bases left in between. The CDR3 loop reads CASSETISVGHVSGNTIYF. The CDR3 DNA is TGTGCCAGCAGCGAGACTATCTCCGTGGGACACGTCTCTGGAAACACCATATATTTT.

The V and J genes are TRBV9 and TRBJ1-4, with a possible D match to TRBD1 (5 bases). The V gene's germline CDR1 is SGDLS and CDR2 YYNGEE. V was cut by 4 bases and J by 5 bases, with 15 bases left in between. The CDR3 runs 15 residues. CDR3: CASSSGGKANEKLFF. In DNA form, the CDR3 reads TGTGCCAGCAGCTCGGGGGGGAAGGCAAATGAAAAACTGTTTTTT.

CDR3 region: CASSPLTVPSYEQYF. The DNA for the CDR3 is TGCGCCAGCAGCCCTTTGACAGTGCCATCCTACGAGCAGTACTTC. V usage is TRBV5-1 and J usage is TRBJ2-7; a possible D gene is TRBD1 (5 bases). Germline V gene sequence: CDR1 SGHRS, CDR2 YFSETQ. Trimming left V 4 bases short and J 1 base short, with 15 bases between. This CDR3 spans 15 amino acids.

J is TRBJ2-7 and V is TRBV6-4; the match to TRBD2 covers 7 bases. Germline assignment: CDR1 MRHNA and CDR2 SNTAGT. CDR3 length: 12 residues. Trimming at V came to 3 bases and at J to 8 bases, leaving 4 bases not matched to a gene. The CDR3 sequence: CASSDLGGKQYF. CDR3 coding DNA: TGTGCCAGCAGTGATTTGGGGGGGAAGCAGTACTTC.

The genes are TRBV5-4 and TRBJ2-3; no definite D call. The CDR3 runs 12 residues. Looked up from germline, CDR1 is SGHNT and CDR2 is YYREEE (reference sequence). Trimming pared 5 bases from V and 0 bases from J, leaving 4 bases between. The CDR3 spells CASSTSTDTQYF. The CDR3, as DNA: TGTGCCAGCAGTACTAGCACAGATACGCAGTATTTT.

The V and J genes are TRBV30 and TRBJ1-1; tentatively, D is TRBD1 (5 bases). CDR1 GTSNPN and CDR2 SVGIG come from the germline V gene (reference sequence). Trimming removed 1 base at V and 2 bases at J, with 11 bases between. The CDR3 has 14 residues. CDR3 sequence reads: CAWSALTANTEAFF. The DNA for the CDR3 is TGTGCCTGGAGTGCCCTGACAGCTAACACTGAAGCTTTCTTT. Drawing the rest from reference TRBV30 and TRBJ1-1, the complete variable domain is SQTIHQWPATLVQPVGSPLSLECTVEGTSNPNLYWYRQAAGRGLQLLFYSVGIGQISSEVPQNLSASRPQDRQFILSSKKLLLSDSGFYLCAWSALTANTEAFFGQGTRLTVV.

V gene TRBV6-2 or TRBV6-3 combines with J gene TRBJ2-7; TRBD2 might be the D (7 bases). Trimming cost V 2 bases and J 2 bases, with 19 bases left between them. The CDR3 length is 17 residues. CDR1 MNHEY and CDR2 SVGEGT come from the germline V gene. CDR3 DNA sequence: TGTGCCAGCAGTTACCTGGGAGGGGGACACCCCCCCTACGAGCAGTACTTC. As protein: CASSYLGGGHPPYEQYF.

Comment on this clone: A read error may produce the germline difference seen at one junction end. CDR3 region: CASSFPGTGTQYF. CDR3 DNA sequence: TGTGCCAGCAGTTTTCCCGGGACAGGTACGCAGTATTTT. This chain connects TRBV27 to TRBJ2-3; 8 bases are shared with TRBD1. Looked up from germline, CDR1 is MNHEY and CDR2 is SMNVEV (reference sequence). The CDR3 runs 13 residues.

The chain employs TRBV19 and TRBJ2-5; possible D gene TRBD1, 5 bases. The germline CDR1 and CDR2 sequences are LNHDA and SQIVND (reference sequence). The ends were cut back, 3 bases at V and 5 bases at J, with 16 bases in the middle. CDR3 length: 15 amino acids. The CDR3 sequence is CASSMGLGPGETQYF. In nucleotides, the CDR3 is TGTGCCAGTAGTATGGGGCTGGGGCCCGGGGAGACCCAGTACTTC.

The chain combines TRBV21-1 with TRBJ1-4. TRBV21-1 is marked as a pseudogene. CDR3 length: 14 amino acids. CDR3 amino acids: CATHLEATNEKLFF. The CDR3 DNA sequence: TGTGCCACCCATCTGGAAGCAACTAATGAAAAACTGTTTTTT.

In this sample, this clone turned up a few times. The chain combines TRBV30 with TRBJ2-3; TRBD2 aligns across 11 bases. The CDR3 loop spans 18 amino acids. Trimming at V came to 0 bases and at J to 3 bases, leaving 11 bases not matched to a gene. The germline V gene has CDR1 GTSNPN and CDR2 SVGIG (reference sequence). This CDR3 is CAWSVKSIGTSGTDTQYF. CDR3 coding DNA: TGTGCCTGGAGTGTAAAGTCTATCGGGACTAGCGGAACAGATACGCAGTATTTT.

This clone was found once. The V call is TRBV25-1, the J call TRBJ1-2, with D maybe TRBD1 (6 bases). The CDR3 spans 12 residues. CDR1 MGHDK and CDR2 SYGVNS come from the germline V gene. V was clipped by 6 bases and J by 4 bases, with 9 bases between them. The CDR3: CASRRGIYGYTF. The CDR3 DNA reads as TGTGCCAGCAGAAGGGGGATCTATGGCTACACCTTC.

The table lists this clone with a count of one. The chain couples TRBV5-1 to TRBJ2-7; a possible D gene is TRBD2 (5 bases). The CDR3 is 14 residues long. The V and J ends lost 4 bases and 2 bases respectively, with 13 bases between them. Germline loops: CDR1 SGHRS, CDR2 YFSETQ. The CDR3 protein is CASSPGRGTYEQYF. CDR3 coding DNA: TGCGCCAGCAGCCCCGGACGGGGAACCTACGAGCAGTACTTC. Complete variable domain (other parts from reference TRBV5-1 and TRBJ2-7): KAGVTQTPRYLIKTRGQQVTLSCSPISGHRSVSWYQQTPGQGLQFLFEYFSETQRNKGNFPGRFSGRQFSNSRSEMNVSTLELGDSALYLCASSPGRGTYEQYFGPGTRLTVT.